Detailed here is one T cell receptor (beta chain). Antigen specificity is unknown. The data were taken from a study of OX40 agonist ivuxolimab in advanced cancers. The overall study: As their treatment, patients were administered ivuxolimab, an agonistic anti-OX40 (CD134) antibody. One hepatocellular carcinoma and a couple of cutaneous melanoma patients partially responded.

This table comes from immunoSEQ multiplex PCR, and its TCRdb copy is limited to in-frame clones, with some not included. The sample lists some 39,000 clones; roughly 86% were seen once. CDR1 and CDR2 (germline): SGHNT, YYREEE (reference sequence). Germline trimming cut 0 bases from V and 2 bases from J; bases unmatched to any gene: 2. The CDR3 runs to 15 residues. Study-wide results and limits: There was clonal expansion of CD4+ and CD8+ blood T cells by week 6 at 0.1 to 3.0 mg/kg.

The sequencing here drew on CD4+ or CD8+ T cells sorted from blood, taken in a trial of the OX40 agonist ivuxolimab. The sequence was collected from an adult with an advanced solid tumor such as melanoma, head and neck, liver or kidney cancer. This chain uses TRBV5-4 with TRBJ2-5; 9 bases align to TRBD1. The CDR3 protein is CASSLGGQGQETQYF. CDR3 DNA sequence: TGTGCCAGCAGCTTGGGGGGACAGGGACAAGAGACCCAGTACTTC.